This TCR beta chain was recovered during a study of regulatory T cells in long-lasting Graves disease. TCR beta libraries were built with iRepertoire HTBI primers and Arm-PCR of CDR3 regions. TCRdb ran MiXCR on the multiplex PCR reads and lists one entry per CDR3 protein. The sample has a few hundred thousand distinct CDR3 sequences; around 20% are singletons. Germline V gene data show CDR1 as DFQATT and CDR2 as SNEGSKA (reference sequence). The V end lost 6 bases, the J end lost 0 bases, and 15 bases lay between the germline ends. CDR3 length: 15 amino acids. About this clonotype itself: The antigen is not known.

The time point here: persistent/refractory GD, antithyroid drugs over 5 years with positive TRAb. Generation of the TCR library employed RNA extracted from PBMCs. Overall study findings and caveats: Owing to a sample size that was small, accuracy may have been reduced.

V usage is TRBV20-1 and J usage is TRBJ2-1, with D possibly matching TRBD1 (5 bases). The source is a female donor with Graves disease. The specimen was peripheral blood mononuclear cells (PBMCs), collected when the disease was refractory, from a patient treated with antithyroid drugs. Here the CDR3 DNA reads TGCAGTGCCCGAAGGGGCCAGAGCTCCTACAATGAGCAGTTCTTC. It specifies CSARRGQSSYNEQFF.